Following are 25 T cell receptor beta chains from one sample sequenced in a study of monozygotic twins with inflammatory bowel disease. TCRdb re-called the 5' RACE reads; one entry per CDR3 protein, DNA not given. The listing contains 300,000 to 400,000 distinct CDR3 sequences. Sequences were obtained from blood. The receptor set was obtained from a human donor with ulcerative colitis or Crohn's disease, or a healthy co-twin of an affected twin (not recorded which).

The chain uses TRBV5-1 and TRBJ2-2; TCRdb names TRBD1, which stays unverified in the absence of DNA. This CDR3 region has 16 residues. In germline, CDR1 is SGHRS, CDR2 YFSETQ. The CDR3 loop reads CASSAPGQGNTGELFF. Combining the CDR3 with reference TRBV5-1 and TRBJ2-2 gives the whole variable domain KAGVTQTPRYLIKTRGQQVTLSCSPISGHRSVSWYQQTPGQGLQFLFEYFSETQRNKGNFPGRFSGRQFSNSRSEMNVSTLELGDSALYLCASSAPGQGNTGELFFGEGSRLTVL.

This sequence joins TRBV15 and TRBJ1-6; the TCRdb call, TRBD1, lacks DNA for checking. The CDR3 runs 15 residues. Germline V gene sequence: CDR1 LNHNV, CDR2 YYDKDF (reference sequence). CDR3 amino acids: CATSRETGSSSPLHF.

The genes are TRBV28 and TRBJ1-5; TCRdb calls TRBD1, which cannot be checked without DNA. The CDR3 length is 14 residues. The germline V gene encodes CDR1 MDHEN and CDR2 SYDVKM. CDR3 region: CASTPGSGNQPQHF.

The gene calls are TRBV7-3 and TRBJ1-1; TCRdb proposes TRBD1, but this gene call is untestable without DNA. This CDR3 comprises 15 residues. Germline V gene data show CDR1 as SGHTA and CDR2 as FQGTGA. The chain's CDR3 is CASSLTGTGGTEAFF.

This rearrangement joins TRBV6-1 to TRBJ2-1; with no DNA, the TCRdb D assignment of TRBD1 cannot be verified. The CDR3 is made up of 12 amino acids. CDR1 and CDR2 from the germline V gene are MNHNS and SASEGT. This CDR3 reads CASSPGRNEQFF.

This chain uses TRBV6-1 with TRBJ2-7; TCRdb returns TRBD1, unconfirmable since there is no DNA. The CDR3 runs to 16 residues. Germline CDR1 and CDR2: MNHNS and SASEGT. Here the CDR3 reads CASSDRELWALNEQYF.

V and J are TRBV7-6 and TRBJ2-1; TCRdb's D gene call, TRBD1, goes unchecked for lack of DNA. This CDR3 has 17 residues. Germline CDR1 reads SGHVS; CDR2 reads FNYEAQ. This CDR3 is CASSGRLGRPPYNEQFF.

This sequence joins TRBV28 and TRBJ2-3; the D call from TCRdb, TRBD1, cannot be confirmed without DNA. CDR1 MDHEN and CDR2 SYDVKM come from the germline V gene. The CDR3 length is 17 residues. The CDR3 loop is CASSPQLWDRASDTQYF.

The chain joins TRBV20-1 to TRBJ2-7; TCRdb lists TRBD2, though no DNA is available to test this call. This CDR3 is 13 amino acids long. Germline V gives CDR1 DFQATT, CDR2 SNEGSKA (reference sequence). The CDR3 region is CSREVAGAHEQYF.

The rearrangement joins TRBV10-3 to TRBJ1-1; TCRdb selects TRBD1, and the lack of DNA leaves this call unchecked. The CDR3 runs 13 residues. Looked up from germline, CDR1 is ENHRY and CDR2 is SYGVKD. The CDR3 protein is CAIREGADTEAFF.

The chain links TRBV5-1 to TRBJ2-1; no DNA is available, so the TRBD2 call from TCRdb remains unchecked. This CDR3 has 15 residues. Per the germline V gene, CDR1 is SGHRS and CDR2 is YFSETQ. The CDR3 sequence: CASSLASEGFNEQFF.

This rearrangement joins TRBV24-1 to TRBJ2-2; checking the TCRdb D call of TRBD1 is not possible without DNA. This CDR3 contains 15 residues. Germline values: CDR1 KGHDR, CDR2 SFDVKD. CDR3 residues: CATRSGTGDTGELFF.

This chain joins TRBV28 and TRBJ2-5; as DNA is missing, the TRBD1 call by TCRdb cannot be tested. This CDR3 is built from 17 residues. Germline V gene sequence: CDR1 MDHEN, CDR2 SYDVKM. The CDR3 here is CASSTLDRGLIGETQYF.

This chain uses TRBV20-1 with TRBJ2-1. The V gene's germline CDR1 is DFQATT and CDR2 SNEGSKA (reference sequence). The CDR3 runs to 12 residues. This chain's CDR3 is CSATDGYNEQFF.

The rearrangement links TRBV5-1 to TRBJ2-1. The length of the CDR3 is 14 residues. The germline V gene has CDR1 SGHRS and CDR2 YFSETQ. This chain's CDR3 is CASSSRLYSNEQFF.

This chain connects TRBV4-3 to TRBJ2-3; no DNA is available, so the TRBD2 call from TCRdb remains unchecked. Germline lookup yields CDR1 LGHNA and CDR2 YSLEER. There are 17 residues in the CDR3. This chain's CDR3 is CASSQDSSGGDTDTQYF.

The chain joins TRBV5-1 to TRBJ2-1. Germline V lookup: CDR1 SGHRS, CDR2 YFSETQ. The CDR3 loop spans 12 amino acids. The CDR3 loop reads CASTTYTNEQFF. The variable domain in full, with the rest retrieved from reference TRBV5-1 and TRBJ2-1, is KAGVTQTPRYLIKTRGQQVTLSCSPISGHRSVSWYQQTPGQGLQFLFEYFSETQRNKGNFPGRFSGRQFSNSRSEMNVSTLELGDSALYLCASTTYTNEQFFGPGTRLTVL.

The chain has TRBV20-1 and TRBJ1-1; as DNA is missing, the TRBD1 call by TCRdb cannot be tested. The germline V gene encodes CDR1 DFQATT and CDR2 SNEGSKA (reference sequence). The CDR3 spans 13 residues. This CDR3 reads CSARSGGETEAFF.

V is TRBV6-1 and J is TRBJ1-2; the TCRdb call, TRBD1, lacks DNA for checking. The CDR3 runs to 15 residues. CDR1 is MNHNS and CDR2 is SASEGT in the germline V gene. CDR3 protein: CASSELPREIYGYTF.

The gene calls are TRBV6-5 and TRBJ2-7. Germline V gene sequence: CDR1 MNHEY, CDR2 SVGAGI. CDR3 length: 14 residues. The CDR3 protein is CASSYNGVSYEQYF.

The gene calls are TRBV5-1 and TRBJ1-5; checking the TCRdb D call of TRBD1 is not possible without DNA. Germline CDR1 SGHRS, CDR2 YFSETQ. This CDR3 is built from 15 residues. This chain's CDR3 is CASSLETGGNQPQHF.

The chain links TRBV3-1 to TRBJ2-7; the D call from TCRdb, TRBD2, cannot be confirmed without DNA. This CDR3 contains 15 residues. Germline V gene lookup returns CDR1 LGHDT and CDR2 YNNKEL (reference sequence). CDR3 protein: CASGKLAGEVHEQYF.

The V and J genes are TRBV6-4 and TRBJ2-1; absent DNA, TCRdb's TRBD2 call cannot be checked. The CDR3 totals 13 residues. Per the germline V gene, CDR1 is MRHNA and CDR2 is SNTAGT. The CDR3 sequence is CASSERGHNEQFF.

This rearrangement joins TRBV7-9 to TRBJ2-1; the TCRdb call, TRBD2, lacks DNA for checking. This CDR3 contains 15 residues. The germline CDR1 and CDR2 sequences are SEHNR and FQNEAQ (reference sequence). The CDR3 here is CASSLGSGRDNEQFF.

The gene calls are TRBV20-1 and TRBJ2-3; TCRdb reports TRBD1, a call that lacks DNA to check it against. Germline V CDR1 and CDR2: DFQATT, SNEGSKA (reference sequence). The CDR3 is made up of 16 amino acids. The CDR3: CSARAMGRGDTDTQYF.